These T cell receptor beta chains were read from a single sample in a study of blood T cell repertoires in COVID-19. Clones were sequenced by immunoSEQ multiplex PCR, and TCRdb holds only the in-frame ones, with some missing. The table shows 75,000 to 100,000 clones, with nearly 90% occurring only once. Material for sequencing was peripheral blood. The receptors derive from a man in his 70s with acute or convalescent COVID-19. The CDR3 runs from the conserved cysteine through the conserved F or W. Each record gives: V gene, CDR3 protein.

>TRBV6-4
CASRGQGGLTEAFF
>TRBV5-1
CASSHGGEMNYGYTF
>TRBV5-6
CASSEGQGFYGYTF
>TRBV7-8
CASSLGGPLTAFF
>TRBV7-9
CASSLGQGAGETQYF
>TRBV19
CASSIQGGRTEAFF
>TRBV2
CASSSLTGTYNQPQHF
>TRBV5-1
CASSLEVPGNSPLHF
>TRBV7-9
CASSLPRGDSHSNQPQHF
>TRBV4-1
CASSLDRVNTEAFF
>TRBV21-1
CASSKEEGRPMNTEAFF
>TRBV10-2
CASSPERYSNQPQHF
>TRBV6-5
CASSSQGSKAFF
>TRBV5-1
CASSLERGAGDTQYF
>TRBV3-1/TRBV3-2
CASSQGRGNEQFF
>TRBV2
CASSDVSGGVANYGYTF
>TRBV24-1
CATSAGGHNQPQHF
>TRBV28
CASRPGYLLTSGANVLTF
>TRBV7-6
CASSLAHGTEQDGAAFF
>TRBV6-5
CASSRSRLTYEQYF
>TRBV3-1/TRBV3-2
CASSQEWGGDRGHGYTF
>TRBV28
CASSLNLPFVQFF
>TRBV19
CASSIDREGSDAQPQHF
>TRBV10-3
CAISDVRVEDQPQHF
>TRBV9
CASSVSPGQGEREQYF
>TRBV4-1
CASSQDMNTEAFF
>TRBV14
CASTRTASGTEAFF
>TRBV6-2/TRBV6-3
CASSYGTGDTGELFF
>TRBV29-1
CSAGQGSFNTEAFF
>TRBV28
CASSPPRAETQYF
>TRBV7-3
CASSFRGGDGYTF
>TRBV18
CAAGRESDTQYF
>TRBV10-3
CASTETSGEETQYF
>TRBV2
CASSGWDRGQPQHF
>TRBV11-2
CASSLGQESEAFF
>TRBV6-5
CASSYGSGGLQETQYF
>TRBV2
CASSEAGLWGYTF
>TRBV6-6
CASSRTGGADTQYF
>TRBV2
CASSLKRGADTQYF
>TRBV2
CASSSPGLGPYNEQFF